In its sample, the clone carrying this T cell receptor beta chain was seen a few times. What it recognizes is unknown. V was trimmed by 1 base and J by 4 bases, leaving 10 bases between them. Germline CDR1 and CDR2: DFQATT and SNEGSKA (reference sequence). The CDR3 totals 13 residues. The sample comes from a study of CD8 T cells in ankylosing spondylitis. General observations from the study: Enrichment of disease-linked clones was reportedly significant in matched ankylosing spondylitis synovial fluid. A subset of motif variants has previously been described in the synovial fluid and blood of reactive arthritis. The study identified a TCR beta motif of several highly homologous variants that appeared characteristic of ankylosing spondylitis blood. Relatively rare in peripheral blood, disease-linked clones were also CD8+.

The TCR beta libraries were generated through quantitative 5'-RACE incorporating molecular barcodes. MiXCR, run by TCRdb on the 5' RACE reads, gives a single entry per CDR3 protein. The table shows over 450,000 distinct CDR3 sequences, with 10% to 15% occurring only once. The clonotype originates from a male donor with ankylosing spondylitis. Specimen: blood, either unsorted or a sorted T cell fraction (not recorded which). J is TRBJ1-1 and V is TRBV20-1; D is uncertain. DNA for the CDR3: TGCAGTGCTAGAGGTATGGGAGGCACTGAAGCTTTCTTT. Its translation: CSARGMGGTEAFF.